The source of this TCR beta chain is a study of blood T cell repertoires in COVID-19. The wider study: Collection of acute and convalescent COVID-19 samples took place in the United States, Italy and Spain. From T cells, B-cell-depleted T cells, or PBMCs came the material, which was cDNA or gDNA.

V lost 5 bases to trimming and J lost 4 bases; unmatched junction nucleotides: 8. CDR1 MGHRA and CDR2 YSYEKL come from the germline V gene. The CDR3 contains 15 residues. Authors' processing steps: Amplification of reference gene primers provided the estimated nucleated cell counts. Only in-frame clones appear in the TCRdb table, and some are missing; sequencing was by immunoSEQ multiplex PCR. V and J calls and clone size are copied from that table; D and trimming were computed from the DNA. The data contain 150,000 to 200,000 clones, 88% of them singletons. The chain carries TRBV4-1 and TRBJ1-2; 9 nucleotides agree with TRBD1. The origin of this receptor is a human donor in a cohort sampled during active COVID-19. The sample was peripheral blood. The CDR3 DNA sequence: TGCGCCAGCAGCACACGACAGGGGGAGGTCTATGGCTACACCTTC. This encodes CASSTRQGEVYGYTF.